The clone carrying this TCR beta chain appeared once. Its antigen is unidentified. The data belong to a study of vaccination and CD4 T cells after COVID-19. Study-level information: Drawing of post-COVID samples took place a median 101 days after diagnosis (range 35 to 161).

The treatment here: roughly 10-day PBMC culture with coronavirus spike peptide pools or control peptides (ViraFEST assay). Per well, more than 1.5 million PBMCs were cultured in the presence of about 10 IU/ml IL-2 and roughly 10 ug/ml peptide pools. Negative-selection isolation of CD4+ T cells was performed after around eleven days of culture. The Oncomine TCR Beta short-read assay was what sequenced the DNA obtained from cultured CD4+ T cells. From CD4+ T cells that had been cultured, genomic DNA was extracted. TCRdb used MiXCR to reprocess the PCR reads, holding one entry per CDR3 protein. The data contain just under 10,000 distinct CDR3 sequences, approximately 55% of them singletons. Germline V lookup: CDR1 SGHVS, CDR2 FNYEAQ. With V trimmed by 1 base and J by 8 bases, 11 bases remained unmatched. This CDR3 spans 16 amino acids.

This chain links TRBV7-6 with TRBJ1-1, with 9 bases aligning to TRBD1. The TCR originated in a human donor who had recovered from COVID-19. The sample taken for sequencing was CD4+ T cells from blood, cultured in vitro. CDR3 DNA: TGTGCCAGCAGCTTAGTGTCTGCGGGACAGGGTTCGGAAGCTTTCTTT. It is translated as CASSLVSAGQGSEAFF.